This T cell receptor (beta chain) stems from a study of early T cells in non-severe SARS-CoV-2 infection. Background on the study: Sequencing targeted bulk RNA from unsorted whole blood, leaving chains unpaired.

V lost 1 base to trimming and J lost 4 bases; unmatched junction nucleotides: 3. Germline-derived CDR1 and CDR2 are ENHRY and SYGVKD. This CDR3 is 15 amino acids long. This clonotype has ten or more counts. Unique molecular identifiers were attached to individual cDNA molecules. TCRdb passed the 5' RACE reads through MiXCR, listing each CDR3 protein once. The table includes approximately 68,000 distinct CDR3 sequences, roughly a tenth detected once. The clonotype comes from an adult who was a healthcare worker with PCR-confirmed SARS-CoV-2 infection or an uninfected control (not recorded which). This sample comprised whole blood, obtained at baseline. J is TRBJ2-7 and V is TRBV10-3; 11 bases are shared with TRBD2. CDR3 DNA: TGTGCCATCAGTGAGTTCCTAGCGGGGGGTTACGAGCAGTACTTC. Translating it yields CAISEFLAGGYEQYF.